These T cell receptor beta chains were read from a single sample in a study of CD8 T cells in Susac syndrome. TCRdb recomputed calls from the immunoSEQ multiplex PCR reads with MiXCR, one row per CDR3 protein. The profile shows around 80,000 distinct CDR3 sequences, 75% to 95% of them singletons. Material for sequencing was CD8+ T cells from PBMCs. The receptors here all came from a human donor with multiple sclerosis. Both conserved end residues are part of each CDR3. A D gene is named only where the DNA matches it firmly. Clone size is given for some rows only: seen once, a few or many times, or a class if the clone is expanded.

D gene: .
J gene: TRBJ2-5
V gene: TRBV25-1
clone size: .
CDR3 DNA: TGTGCCAGCAGTGATTCCGCCCCCCGCCGGGGTGGCGTAGAGACCCAGTACTTC
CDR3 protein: CASSDSAPRRGGVETQYF

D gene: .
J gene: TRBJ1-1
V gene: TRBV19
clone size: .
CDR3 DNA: TGTGCCAGTAGTATAGCCGGTGGGAAAACTGAAGCTTTCTTT
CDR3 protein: CASSIAGGKTEAFF

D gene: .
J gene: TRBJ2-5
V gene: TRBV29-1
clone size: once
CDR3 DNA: TGCAGCGTTGAGTGTCTGGAGGAATCTTTTCACCATGACGAGACCCAGTACTTC
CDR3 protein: CSVECLEESFHHDETQYF

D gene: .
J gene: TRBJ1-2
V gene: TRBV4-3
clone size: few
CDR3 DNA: TGCGCCAGCAGCCCCCGGGACATCGGGCGGAGGGGCTACACCTTC
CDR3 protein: CASSPRDIGRRGYTF

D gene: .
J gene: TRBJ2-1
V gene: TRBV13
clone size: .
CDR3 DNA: TGTGCCAGCAGCTTCGGGCGCCCCGGGAATGAGCAGTTCTTC
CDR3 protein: CASSFGRPGNEQFF

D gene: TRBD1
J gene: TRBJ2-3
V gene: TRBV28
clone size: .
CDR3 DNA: TGTGCCAGCAGTTTTACAGGGGGATTCGCAGATACGCAGTATTTT
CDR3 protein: CASSFTGGFADTQYF

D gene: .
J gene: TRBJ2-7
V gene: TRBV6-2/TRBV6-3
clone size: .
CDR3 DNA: TGTGCCAGCAGTTACTCGGTCCTCGGGTGGCCACAGGAGGAGCAGTACTTC
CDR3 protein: CASSYSVLGWPQEEQYF

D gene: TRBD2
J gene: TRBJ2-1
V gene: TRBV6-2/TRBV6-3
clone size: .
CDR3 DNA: TGTGCCGGACAACTAGCGGGAGGCGGGAATGAGCAGTTCTTC
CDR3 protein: CAGQLAGGGNEQFF

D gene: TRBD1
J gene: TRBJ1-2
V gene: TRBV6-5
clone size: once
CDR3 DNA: TGTGCCAGCAGTTACGGAGTGACAGGGGTTGGCGGGGGGTATGGCTACACCTTC
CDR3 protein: CASSYGVTGVGGGYGYTF

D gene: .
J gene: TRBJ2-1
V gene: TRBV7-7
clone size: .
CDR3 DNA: TGTGCCAGCAGCTTAGCGAACGGAAATGAGCAGTTCTTC
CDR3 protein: CASSLANGNEQFF

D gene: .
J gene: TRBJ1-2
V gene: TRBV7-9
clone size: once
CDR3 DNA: TGTGCCAGCAGCCTACTCCCGGGGGCCGAAAGTGGCTACACCTTC
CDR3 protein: CASSLLPGAESGYTF

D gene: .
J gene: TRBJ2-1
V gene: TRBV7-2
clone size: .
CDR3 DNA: TGTGCCAGCAGCTCGTCGGGACGCCGCAATGAGCAGTTCTTC
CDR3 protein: CASSSSGRRNEQFF

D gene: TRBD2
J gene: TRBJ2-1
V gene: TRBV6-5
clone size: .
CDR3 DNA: TGTGCCAGCAGCTCGAGCGGGAGTGGTGAGCAGTTCTTC
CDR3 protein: CASSSSGSGEQFF

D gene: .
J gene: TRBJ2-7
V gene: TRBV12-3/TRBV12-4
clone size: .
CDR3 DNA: TGTGCCAGCAGTTTAGGGACAGTATACGAGCAGTACTTC
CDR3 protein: CASSLGTVYEQYF